Listed here are 26 T cell receptor beta chains from one sample, sequenced in a study of shared clonotypes between healthy human individuals. Using immunoSEQ multiplex PCR, the repertoire was profiled, and TCRdb retains in-frame clones only, with some absent. The table shows over a million clones, with roughly 74% occurring only once. The sample taken for sequencing was memory CD4+ T cells from PBMCs. Subset indicated: CD45RA-negative fraction. Receptor source: a man aged 18 to 30 in good health. Some clones in this sample may be carry-over from other donors' samples.

The chain joins TRBV6-1 to TRBJ1-4; a weak D match, TRBD1 (6 bases). In germline, CDR1 is MNHNS, CDR2 SASEGT. The CDR3 runs 16 residues. V dropped 1 base and J dropped 5 bases, with 14 bases sitting between them. CDR3 residues: CASSEGTGWPNEKLFF. The CDR3, as DNA: TGTGCCAGCAGTGAAGGAACAGGGTGGCCAAATGAAAAACTGTTTTTT.

The gene calls are TRBV4-2 and TRBJ2-5; no clear D gene. The CDR3 totals 16 residues. The V gene's germline CDR1 is LGHNA and CDR2 YNFKEQ. V shed 0 bases and J shed 4 bases, with 15 bases lying between them. The CDR3 DNA reads TGTGCCAGCAGCCAAGATAATCGTGGGGTTTTAGAGACCCAGTACTTC. The encoded protein is CASSQDNRGVLETQYF.

This clone was detected many times. The chain uses TRBV5-6 and TRBJ2-7; unclear D gene. V gave up 4 bases and J gave up 0 bases, with 8 bases separating them. This CDR3 spans 13 amino acids. CDR1 and CDR2 from the germline V gene are SGHDT and YYEEEE. The CDR3 region is CASSRPGSYEQYF. For the CDR3, the DNA is TGTGCCAGCAGCAGGCCAGGCTCCTACGAGCAGTACTTC.

The chain couples TRBV5-1 to TRBJ2-7, with D unclear. The CDR3 extends over 15 amino acids. Germline CDR1 reads SGHRS; CDR2 reads YFSETQ. V was trimmed by 0 bases and J by 0 bases, leaving 10 bases between them. The CDR3 DNA sequence: TGCGCCAGCAGCTTGGGGGGTGGTTACTCCTACGAGCAGTACTTC. It is translated as CASSLGGGYSYEQYF.

The chain has TRBV9 and TRBJ2-7, with D perhaps matching TRBD1 or TRBD2 (5 bases each). Germline loops: CDR1 SGDLS, CDR2 YYNGEE. This CDR3 comprises 14 residues. Trimming removed 0 bases at V and 6 bases at J, with 13 bases between. The CDR3 here is CASSVGDPALEQYF. CDR3 coding DNA: TGTGCCAGCAGCGTAGGGGACCCAGCTCTCGAGCAGTACTTC.

This clone occurred a few times. The gene calls are TRBV30 and TRBJ2-2; 9 bases line up with TRBD1. V was pared by 5 bases and J by 3 bases, with 4 bases of the junction left unmatched. The CDR3 is 14 residues long. The V gene's germline CDR1 is GTSNPN and CDR2 SVGIG (reference sequence). The CDR3 DNA is TGTGCCTGGGACAGGGACAGGGACACCGGGGAGCTGTTTTTT. It translates to CAWDRDRDTGELFF.

V and J are TRBV6-5 and TRBJ1-1; TRBD1 is a possible D gene (6 bases). V dropped 4 bases and J dropped 0 bases, with 6 bases sitting between them. This CDR3 spans 13 amino acids. CDR1 and CDR2 (germline): MNHEY, SVGAGI. The CDR3 loop reads CASSWTVNTEAFF. DNA of the CDR3: TGTGCCAGCAGTTGGACAGTGAACACTGAAGCTTTCTTT.

As for this clone: This may be a read error: a much more frequent sequence differs by one nucleotide. The identical CDR3 is also encoded by other nucleotide sequences in the sample. The chain combines TRBV11-2 with TRBJ2-7; D is perhaps TRBD1 (5 bases). Germline values: CDR1 SGHAT, CDR2 FQNNGV. This CDR3 region has 12 residues. Between the trimmed V and J ends, which lost 2 bases and 3 bases, there was a span of 5 bases. The CDR3 is CASSLQGYEQYF. CDR3 coding DNA: TGTGCCAGCAGCTTACAGGGCTACGAGCAGTACTTC.

Points on this clone: The junction departs from germline at one end; a sequencing error may be responsible. The genes are TRBV5-4 and TRBJ2-7; 8 bases map to TRBD1. Germline values: CDR1 SGHNT, CDR2 YYREEE (reference sequence). The CDR3 has 16 residues. The CDR3 is CASRLGGQVKPYEQYF. CDR3 coding DNA: TGTGCCAGCAGGTTGGGGGGACAGGTCAAGCCCTACGAGCAGTACTTC.

The rearrangement uses TRBV11-1 and TRBJ1-3; D gene unclear. Per the germline V gene, CDR1 is SGHAT and CDR2 is FQDESV (reference sequence). The V and J ends lost 4 bases and 3 bases respectively, with 10 bases between them. This CDR3 spans 14 amino acids. This CDR3 reads CASSSNSFGNTIYF. The CDR3, as DNA: TGTGCCAGCAGCTCGAACAGTTTTGGAAACACCATATATTTT.

This clone was counted a single time. The chain combines TRBV4-2 with TRBJ1-4; 8 positions agree with TRBD1. Germline-derived CDR1 and CDR2 are LGHNA and YNFKEQ. CDR3 length equals 14 residues. V lost 6 bases to trimming and J lost 8 bases; unmatched junction nucleotides: 8. CDR3 region: CASRYGTGYEKLFF. The DNA of the CDR3 is TGTGCCAGCAGGTACGGGACAGGATACGAAAAACTGTTTTTT.

As regards this clone: It may be a read error: a sequence one base away is much more abundant. CDR3 protein: CASSPTGWGTLRETQYF. The CDR3 nucleotides are TGTGCCAGCAGCCCCACGGGGTGGGGCACCCTTCGAGAGACCCAGTACTTC. This rearrangement joins TRBV7-9 to TRBJ2-5; perhaps D is TRBD1 or TRBD2 (5 bases each). The V gene's germline CDR1 is SEHNR and CDR2 FQNEAQ (reference sequence). The CDR3 loop spans 17 amino acids. V was trimmed by 5 bases and J by 4 bases, leaving 23 bases between them. The complete variable domain, with remaining parts taken from reference TRBV7-9 and TRBJ2-5, reads DTGVSQNPRHKITKRGQNVTFRCDPISEHNRLYWYRQTLGQGPEFLTYFQNEAQLEKSRLLSDRFSAERPKGSFSTLEIQRTEQGDSAMYLCASSPTGWGTLRETQYFGPGTRLLVL.

The rearrangement uses TRBV7-9 and TRBJ2-7; D remains unclear. Trimming took off 1 base at V and 2 bases at J, with 12 bases between the two ends. The CDR3 is made up of 15 amino acids. From germline, CDR1 is SEHNR and CDR2 FQNEAQ (reference sequence). The CDR3 DNA reads TGTGCCAGCAGCTTAGGTCCCGGCAGCCCCTACGAGCAGTACTTC. Translated: CASSLGPGSPYEQYF.

The chain recombines TRBV5-1 with TRBJ2-5; TRBD1 agrees at 7 bases. The CDR3 runs 15 residues. The germline V gene has CDR1 SGHRS and CDR2 YFSETQ. V lost 3 bases, J lost 2 bases, and 7 bases stayed unmatched. CDR3 coding DNA: TGCGCCAGCAGCTCCATTGGGACAGAACAAGAGACCCAGTACTTC. Amino acids: CASSSIGTEQETQYF.

This clone showed up many times. Other DNA sequences in this sample translate to the same CDR3. The chain recombines TRBV30 with TRBJ1-1; no clear D. CDR3 length: 11 residues. In germline, CDR1 is GTSNPN, CDR2 SVGIG (reference sequence). Between the trimmed V and J ends, which lost 3 bases and 1 base, there was a span of 3 bases. For the CDR3, the DNA is TGTGCCTGGAGGGAGAACACTGAAGCTTTCTTT. This encodes CAWRENTEAFF. Complete variable domain (other parts from reference TRBV30 and TRBJ1-1): SQTIHQWPATLVQPVGSPLSLECTVEGTSNPNLYWYRQAAGRGLQLLFYSVGIGQISSEVPQNLSASRPQDRQFILSSKKLLLSDSGFYLCAWRENTEAFFGQGTRLTVV.

CDR3 bases: TGTGCCAGCTCAGGATTGCGCAGCTACGAGCAGTACTTC. The encoded protein is CASSGLRSYEQYF. The chain combines TRBV18 with TRBJ2-7; no clear D. Germline values: CDR1 KGHSH, CDR2 LQKENI. V lost 5 bases and J lost 3, with 11 bases in between. CDR3 size: 13 residues.

The chain uses TRBV6-4 and TRBJ2-1; 8 nucleotides agree with TRBD2. The CDR3 has 19 amino acids. Germline V gene lookup returns CDR1 MRHNA and CDR2 SNTAGT. J lost 0 bases, V lost 0 bases, and 10 bases had no gene match. DNA of the CDR3: TGTGCCAGCAGTGACTCGATCCTAGCGGGTCAAAGCTCCTACAATGAGCAGTTCTTC. Protein sequence: CASSDSILAGQSSYNEQFF.

On this clone: One base away lies a much larger clone, so this may be a sequencing read error. The sample contains more than one DNA sequence encoding this CDR3. This sequence joins TRBV5-1 and TRBJ2-5; 7 bases are a match to TRBD1. This CDR3 is 13 amino acids long. Germline values: CDR1 SGHRS, CDR2 YFSETQ. V shed 0 bases, J shed 4 bases, and the junction held 0 bases outside the gene matches. CDR3 bases: TGCGCCAGCAGCTTGGGACAGGGAGAGACCCAGTACTTC. It yields the protein CASSLGQGETQYF.

V and J are TRBV19 and TRBJ2-7, with 7 nucleotides matching TRBD1. Germline trimming cut 6 bases from V and 0 bases from J; bases unmatched to any gene: 8. CDR3 length equals 15 residues. Germline-derived CDR1 and CDR2 are LNHDA and SQIVND (reference sequence). This CDR3 reads CASSRAGTVSYEQYF. The CDR3, as DNA: TGTGCCAGTAGCCGAGCCGGGACAGTCTCCTACGAGCAGTACTTC.

This chain's CDR3 is CASSSLAFGNQPQHF. The CDR3 DNA reads as TGTGCCAGTAGTTCTCTGGCTTTCGGCAATCAGCCCCAGCATTTT. The chain has TRBV19 and TRBJ1-5; D gene unclear. The CDR3 has 15 amino acids. Trimming shortened V by 5 bases and J by 2 bases, and 13 bases separated the two germline ends. Germline values: CDR1 LNHDA, CDR2 SQIVND (reference sequence).

The chain employs TRBV5-1 and TRBJ2-1, with 11 bases identical to TRBD2. Germline-derived CDR1 and CDR2 are SGHRS and YFSETQ. There are 17 residues in the CDR3. V lost 3 bases to trimming and J lost 4 bases; unmatched junction nucleotides: 9. This chain's CDR3 is CASSSGAGTSGYNEQFF. For the CDR3, the DNA is TGCGCCAGCAGCTCGGGGGCCGGGACTAGCGGATACAATGAGCAGTTCTTC. The full variable domain, with the rest looked up from reference TRBV5-1 and TRBJ2-1, is KAGVTQTPRYLIKTRGQQVTLSCSPISGHRSVSWYQQTPGQGLQFLFEYFSETQRNKGNFPGRFSGRQFSNSRSEMNVSTLELGDSALYLCASSSGAGTSGYNEQFFGPGTRLTVL.

The chain combines TRBV13 with TRBJ2-1; possibly TRBD2 for D (5 bases). The CDR3 length is 17 residues. V dropped 5 bases and J dropped 0 bases, with 17 bases sitting between them. The germline CDR1 and CDR2 sequences are PRHDT and FYEKMQ (reference sequence). In nucleotides, the CDR3 is TGTGCCAGCAGCCCAGTTAGAGGACTGGGCTCCTACAATGAGCAGTTCTTC. Protein: CASSPVRGLGSYNEQFF.

The genes are TRBV28 and TRBJ1-4, with a possible D match to TRBD1 (5 bases). The CDR3 is 15 residues long. CDR1 and CDR2 from the germline V gene are MDHEN and SYDVKM. The V and J ends lost 5 bases and 8 bases respectively, with 18 bases between them. The DNA of the CDR3 is TGTGCCAGCAGTCCCCGTGGGAGGGGCAGGGAAAAACTGTTTTTT. Its protein is CASSPRGRGREKLFF.

In the case of this clone: The sample carries other DNA sequences with the same CDR3. The J gene is TRBJ2-7, the V gene TRBV30, with D uncertain. Germline CDR1 is GTSNPN and CDR2 is SVGIG (reference sequence). V was cut by 0 bases and J by 9 bases, with 12 bases left in between. The CDR3 runs 12 residues. The CDR3 loop is CAWSVQRRGQYF. CDR3 coding DNA: TGTGCCTGGAGTGTACAACGCCGTGGGCAGTACTTC.

V is TRBV6-5 and J is TRBJ2-3; TRBD2 might be the D (5 bases). This CDR3 has 13 residues. Looked up from germline, CDR1 is MNHEY and CDR2 is SVGAGI. The V end lost 10 bases, the J end lost 4 bases, and 15 bases lay between the germline ends. The DNA for the CDR3 is TGTGCCACCCTAGCCCCCGTCCCAGATACGCAGTATTTT. Residues: CATLAPVPDTQYF.

The chain joins TRBV18 to TRBJ2-3; 7 bases fit TRBD2. V was clipped by 4 bases and J by 6 bases; unmatched bases: 4. Germline assignment: CDR1 KGHSH and CDR2 LQKENI. The CDR3 loop spans 13 amino acids. The CDR3 spells CASSRDYSDTQYF. The CDR3, as DNA: TGTGCCAGCTCACGGGACTACTCGGATACGCAGTATTTT. Combining the CDR3 with reference TRBV18 and TRBJ2-3 gives the whole variable domain NAGVMQNPRHLVRRRGQEARLRCSPMKGHSHVYWYRQLPEEGLKFMVYLQKENIIDESGMPKERFSAEFPKEGPSILRIQQVVRGDSAAYFCASSRDYSDTQYFGPGTRLTVL.